This is a list of T cell receptor beta chains from one sample in a study of cytomegalovirus exposure and HLA in healthy donors. The method was immunoSEQ multiplex PCR; TCRdb's version includes in-frame clones alone and lacks a portion of them. This repertoire shows about 82,000 clones, 85% to 95% found once; its top ten account for 0.55% to 0.75%. The sequenced sample consisted of PBMCs. Source of these receptors: a young woman in good health and CMV-seronegative. The CDR3 runs from the conserved cysteine through the conserved F or W. The order of the fields is J gene, clone size, D gene, V gene, CDR3 DNA, CDR3 protein. D genes are given only for firm matches. Where a row states a size, it is once, few, many or the class of an expanded clone; other rows omit it.

>TRBJ1-2|.|.|TRBV5-4
TGTGCCAGCAGCTTGGCCGTAAGTCGAACGGGGGACTATGGCTACACCTTC
CASSLAVSRTGDYGYTF
>TRBJ1-1|.|.|TRBV7-2
TGTGCCTGCGGGAACACTGAAGCTTTCTTT
CACGNTEAFF
>TRBJ2-1|.|TRBD2|TRBV9
TGTGCCAGCACGGGACTAGAAAATGAGCAGTTCTTC
CASTGLENEQFF
>TRBJ2-3|.|TRBD1|TRBV7-2
TGTGCCAGCAGCTTCGGGACAGGGGGCATCCTAAAAGGCACAGATACGCAGTATTTT
CASSFGTGGILKGTDTQYF
>TRBJ2-1|.|.|TRBV7-2
TGTGCCAGCAGCTTCGATTTCAACTCAAACAATGAGCAGTTCTTC
CASSFDFNSNNEQFF
>TRBJ2-3|.|TRBD1|TRBV7-6
TGTGCCAGCAGCCTGTACACTCCAATCCTCGGACAGGCTGGGGCAGATACGCAGTATTTT
CASSLYTPILGQAGADTQYF
>TRBJ2-3|.|.|TRBV2
TGTGCCAGCAGTGGGAGGGACCCTAGCACAGATACGCAGTATTTT
CASSGRDPSTDTQYF
>TRBJ2-5|.|TRBD1|TRBV9
TGTGCCAGCAGCGAGACGTCCGCGACAGGGGTTGAGACCCAGTACTTC
CASSETSATGVETQYF
>TRBJ1-5|.|TRBD1|TRBV7-2
TGTGCCAGCAGCCACCAGACAGGGCAGGGTCAGCCCCAGCATTTT
CASSHQTGQGQPQHF
>TRBJ2-4|.|TRBD1|TRBV25-1
TGTGCCAGCAGTTACCGGGACAGAAACATTCAGTACTTC
CASSYRDRNIQYF
>TRBJ1-1|.|.|TRBV6-1
TGTGCCAGCAGTGTGGAGGGGCTGAACACTGAAGCTTTCTTT
CASSVEGLNTEAFF
>TRBJ1-2|.|.|TRBV6-5
TGTGCCACCCAAAAGGGGGTTGCGGGCTATGGCTACACCTTC
CATQKGVAGYGYTF
>TRBJ2-6|.|TRBD1|TRBV5-1
TGCGCCAGCAGCGCACAGGGGTCTGGGGCCAACGTCCTGACTTTC
CASSAQGSGANVLTF
>TRBJ2-1|.|TRBD2|TRBV7-2
TGTGCCAGCAGCTTAGTGGGTAGTAGCGGGGGCTACAATGAGCAGTTCTTC
CASSLVGSSGGYNEQFF
>TRBJ2-7|.|TRBD2|TRBV7-9
TGTGCCAGCAGCCCATCGACTAGCGGGGGTAACGAGCAGTACTTC
CASSPSTSGGNEQYF
>TRBJ2-3|.|TRBD1|TRBV7-8
TGTGCCAGCCGAACGGCCAGGACAGGGAGAACAGATACGCAGTATTTT
CASRTARTGRTDTQYF
>TRBJ1-6|.|TRBD1|TRBV7-9
TGTGCCAGCAGCTCCACAGGGGCAATAACTAATTCACCCCTCCACTTT
CASSSTGAITNSPLHF
>TRBJ1-1|few|TRBD1|TRBV6-1
TGTGCCAGCAGTGAAGAGGGGACAGTGGGCACTGAAGCTTTCTTT
CASSEEGTVGTEAFF
>TRBJ2-1|.|TRBD2|TRBV28
TGTGCCAGCAGGCGACTAGCGGGAGCCTACAATGAGCAGTTCTTC
CASRRLAGAYNEQFF
>TRBJ2-7|.|TRBD1|TRBV5-1
TGCGCCAGCAGGACCGGGACAGGGGCATCCTACGAGCAGTACTTC
CASRTGTGASYEQYF
>TRBJ1-3|.|.|TRBV19
TGTGCCAGTAGCCTGACAGGCCATTCCTCTGGAAACACCATATATTTT
CASSLTGHSSGNTIYF
>TRBJ2-1|.|TRBD2|TRBV5-1
TGCGCCAGCAGCTTGGTTGGGACTAGTAGCAATGAGCAGTTCTTC
CASSLVGTSSNEQFF
>TRBJ1-2|.|.|TRBV4-3
TGCGCCAGCAGCCAAGTATCAGGGACTAACTATGGCTACACCTTC
CASSQVSGTNYGYTF
>TRBJ2-2|.|.|TRBV7-6
TGTGCCAGCAGCCCCCTGCCAGGATCCACCGGGGAGCTGTTTTTT
CASSPLPGSTGELFF
>TRBJ1-2|.|.|TRBV28
TGTGCCAGCGGGACTATTAGCGGGGGCAAGAACTATGGCTACACCTTC
CASGTISGGKNYGYTF
>TRBJ2-5|.|.|TRBV5-1
TGCGCCAGCAGCTTGGAGGGGGGGGAGACCCAGTACTTC
CASSLEGGETQYF
>TRBJ2-5|.|TRBD1|TRBV9
TGTGCCAGCAGCGTAGGAGGGGGCCGGGGCAGAGAGACCCAGTACTTC
CASSVGGGRGRETQYF
>TRBJ1-5|.|.|TRBV9
TGTGCCAGCAGCGCGACAGTACGGGATCAGCCCCAGCATTTT
CASSATVRDQPQHF
>TRBJ1-1|.|TRBD1|TRBV9
TGTGCCAGCAGCGTAGGACAGGGGAGCACTGAAGCTTTCTTT
CASSVGQGSTEAFF